The rows below give T cell receptor beta chains drawn from one sample of a study of CD8 T cells in ankylosing spondylitis. TCRdb analysed the 5' RACE reads with MiXCR anew, one entry per CDR3 protein. Counted here are 200,000 to 300,000 distinct CDR3 sequences, 8% to 9.5% occurring once; the ten biggest clones make up approximately 6.2%. The sequencing sample was made of blood, either unsorted or a sorted T cell fraction (not recorded which). Receptors originate from a male donor with ankylosing spondylitis or in good health (not recorded which). The CDR3 runs from the conserved cysteine through the conserved F or W. The D gene is left open where the match is weak. A clone size is listed for some rows: how often the clone was seen (once, few, many), or a class if it is expanded.

TRBJ1-5 TRBV6-1 NA many CASSDALTQGLSNQPQHF TGTGCCAGCAGTGACGCCCTGACCCAAGGTCTAAGCAATCAGCCCCAGCATTTT
TRBJ1-2 TRBV5-6 NA many CASSPGRGNGYGYTF TGTGCCAGCAGCCCAGGACGGGGGAATGGCTATGGCTACACCTTC
TRBJ2-1 TRBV18 NA few CATSNGPYNEQFF TGTGCCACCTCTAACGGTCCCTACAATGAGCAGTTCTTC
TRBJ1-5 TRBV29-1 TRBD1 many CSVQAGTDWAGQPQHF TGCAGCGTTCAAGCAGGGACAGACTGGGCAGGGCAGCCCCAGCATTTT
TRBJ2-1 TRBV6-5 NA many CASSLQPSNNEQFF TGTGCCAGCAGTTTACAGCCTAGTAACAATGAGCAGTTCTTC
TRBJ2-7 TRBV20-1 NA many CSARDPEGPYEQYF TGCAGTGCTAGAGATCCCGAGGGCCCCTACGAGCAGTACTTC
TRBJ2-1 TRBV20-1 TRBD2 few CSASASGRSNEQFF TGCAGTGCTAGTGCGAGCGGGAGGTCGAATGAGCAGTTCTTC
TRBJ2-5 TRBV7-6 NA few CASSWGVRGLYQETQYF TGTGCCAGCAGCTGGGGGGTCCGGGGCCTCTACCAAGAGACCCAGTACTTC
TRBJ2-1 TRBV10-3 TRBD1 many CAIRDRGGYNEQFF TGTGCCATCAGGGACAGGGGGGGCTACAATGAGCAGTTCTTC
TRBJ2-7 TRBV20-1 TRBD1 many CSAGTGGRTSYEQYF TGCAGTGCAGGGACAGGGGGCAGGACTTCCTACGAGCAGTACTTC
TRBJ1-1 TRBV12-3/TRBV12-4 NA many CASNFRENTEAFF TGTGCCAGCAACTTCAGGGAGAACACTGAAGCTTTCTTT
TRBJ1-6 TRBV2 NA many CASSEIGSSYNSPLHF TGTGCCAGCAGTGAAATTGGCAGTAGTTATAATTCACCCCTCCACTTT
TRBJ2-5 TRBV7-2 TRBD2 NA CASSLAGLAGGKETQYF TGTGCCAGCAGCTTAGCAGGACTAGCGGGTGGGAAAGAGACCCAGTACTTC
TRBJ1-6 TRBV6-1 NA many CASSSGSRNSPLHF TGTGCCAGCAGCTCCGGGTCACGAAATTCACCCCTCCACTTT
TRBJ1-4 TRBV11-2 TRBD1 many CASSLIQGYEKLFF TGTGCCAGCAGCTTAATACAGGGGTATGAAAAACTGTTTTTT
TRBJ2-1 TRBV18 NA NA CASAPRQGSSSYNEQFF TGTGCCAGCGCACCACGTCAGGGGTCAAGCTCCTACAATGAGCAGTTCTTC
TRBJ1-5 TRBV7-9 NA many CASSLARGPEPQHF TGTGCCAGCAGCTTAGCTCGCGGACCGGAGCCCCAGCATTTT
TRBJ2-7 TRBV7-2 NA NA CASSKSREYEQYF TGTGCCAGCAGCAAGAGTCGGGAGTACGAGCAGTACTTC
TRBJ1-1 TRBV30 NA few CAWSPSGTEAFF TGTGCCTGGAGCCCCTCGGGTACTGAAGCTTTCTTT
TRBJ2-7 TRBV20-1 TRBD1 many CSAMKGAVKDEQYF TGCAGTGCTATGAAGGGGGCTGTTAAGGACGAGCAGTACTTC
TRBJ2-7 TRBV20-1 NA NA CSATSRAAPTYEQYF TGCAGTGCTACATCTCGGGCAGCGCCCACCTACGAGCAGTACTTC
TRBJ2-1 TRBV5-5 TRBD2 many CASSLFSGGGIF TGTGCCAGCAGCTTGTTTAGCGGGGGCGGGATCTTC
TRBJ2-1 TRBV5-1 NA NA CASSYGPGNEQFF TGCGCCAGCAGCTATGGGCCGGGGAATGAGCAGTTCTTC
TRBJ2-3 TRBV5-1 TRBD2 NA CASSPSRLAGPPADTQYF TGCGCCAGCAGCCCCTCCCGACTAGCGGGGCCGCCGGCAGATACGCAGTATTTT
TRBJ2-7 TRBV7-9 TRBD1 many CASRHRGLGRSGEQYF TGTGCCAGCAGACACAGGGGTTTGGGCAGGTCGGGGGAGCAGTACTTC
TRBJ2-7 TRBV20-1 TRBD2 many CSAPLRVRASGSYEQYF TGCAGTGCCCCCCTACGGGTACGGGCTAGCGGATCCTACGAGCAGTACTTC
TRBJ2-7 TRBV20-1 TRBD2 many CSAIAGAEGEQYF TGCAGTGCTATTGCGGGAGCGGAGGGCGAGCAGTACTTC
TRBJ2-3 TRBV6-5 TRBD2 many CASSYTTSGITDTQYF TGTGCCAGCAGTTACACGACTAGCGGGATTACAGATACGCAGTATTTT
TRBJ2-7 TRBV20-1 NA many CSASLTAEQYF TGCAGTGCTAGCTTGACAGCCGAGCAGTACTTC
TRBJ2-6 TRBV5-5 NA few CASSLDPPDSGANVLTF TGTGCCAGCAGCTTGGACCCGCCTGATTCTGGGGCCAACGTCCTGACTTTC
TRBJ2-7 TRBV6-2/TRBV6-3 TRBD1 many CASSSWTGDTYEQYF TGTGCCAGCAGTTCCTGGACAGGGGACACCTACGAGCAGTACTTC
TRBJ1-5 TRBV12-3/TRBV12-4 NA many CASSSLKGRDQPQHF TGTGCCAGCAGTTCTCTAAAAGGACGGGATCAGCCCCAGCATTTT
TRBJ1-1 TRBV7-9 TRBD1 few CASSLAKTGASIRTEAFF TGTGCCAGCAGCTTAGCGAAGACAGGGGCGAGTATAAGGACTGAAGCTTTCTTT
TRBJ2-7 TRBV30 TRBD1 NA CAWSLGTGTYEQYF TGTGCCTGGAGCCTCGGGACAGGAACCTACGAGCAGTACTTC
TRBJ2-7 TRBV29-1 TRBD2 many CSVELAGGESYEQYF TGCAGCGTTGAACTAGCGGGAGGAGAGAGCTACGAGCAGTACTTC
TRBJ2-4 TRBV12-3/TRBV12-4 NA many CASSSQGGGFSKNIQYF TGTGCCAGCAGTTCCCAGGGAGGGGGGTTCAGCAAAAACATTCAGTACTTC
TRBJ2-7 TRBV5-4 NA NA CASSLLSAYPQGEQYF TGTGCCAGCAGCCTGCTCTCTGCTTACCCGCAAGGCGAGCAGTACTTC
TRBJ2-7 TRBV6-1 TRBD2 many CASRPGLGTYEQYF TGTGCCAGCAGACCGGGACTAGGGACCTACGAGCAGTACTTC
TRBJ2-1 TRBV3-1 TRBD2 few CATTQRLAGRSSYNEQFF TGTGCCACCACCCAAAGGCTAGCGGGCCGTAGCTCCTACAATGAGCAGTTCTTC
TRBJ2-5 TRBV20-1 TRBD1 many CSASDRRQETQYF TGCAGTGCGTCGGACAGGCGGCAAGAGACCCAGTACTTC
TRBJ2-7 TRBV30 TRBD1 NA CAWSPYPGTGDEQYF TGTGCCTGGAGTCCGTATCCCGGGACAGGGGACGAGCAGTACTTC
TRBJ2-7 TRBV10-3 NA NA CAISESAPLVEQYF TGTGCCATCAGTGAGTCGGCCCCTCTCGTCGAGCAGTACTTC
TRBJ2-3 TRBV7-9 TRBD1 many CASSFGTGPDTQYF TGTGCCAGCAGCTTCGGGACAGGGCCAGATACGCAGTATTTT
TRBJ1-2 TRBV3-1 NA many CASSQDPVGYGYTF TGTGCCAGCAGCCAAGATCCGGTAGGCTATGGCTACACCTTC
TRBJ1-1 TRBV12-3/TRBV12-4 TRBD1 many CASSGTGTEAFF TGTGCCAGCAGTGGGACAGGGACTGAAGCTTTCTTT
TRBJ2-2 TRBV21-1 NA many CASIPPVTAPYRGTTRGELFF TGTGCCAGCATCCCCCCAGTGACAGCTCCGTACCGAGGGACCACCCGGGGGGAGCTGTTTTTT
TRBJ1-2 TRBV12-3/TRBV12-4 NA few CASRLGHPSYGYTF TGTGCCAGCAGGCTGGGACACCCGAGCTATGGCTACACCTTC
TRBJ2-1 TRBV6-4 TRBD2 NA CASSDSSGSEQFF TGTGCCAGCAGTGACTCAAGCGGGAGCGAGCAGTTCTTC
TRBJ2-1 TRBV4-3 TRBD2 NA CASSQDSAGGLNEQFF TGCGCCAGCAGCCAAGATTCAGCGGGGGGTCTCAATGAGCAGTTCTTC
TRBJ2-3 TRBV7-3 NA many CASSLWGLITDTQYF TGTGCCAGCAGCCTTTGGGGCCTTATCACAGATACGCAGTATTTT
TRBJ1-2 TRBV6-2/TRBV6-3 NA many CASSSRWRDYGYTF TGTGCCAGCAGTTCCCGATGGCGTGACTATGGCTACACCTTC
TRBJ1-6 TRBV7-2 NA few CASSLASLGAGNSPLHF TGTGCCAGCAGCTTAGCGTCTCTAGGGGCGGGTAATTCACCCCTCCACTTT
TRBJ2-1 TRBV5-5 NA many CASSFRGDKDRLYNEQFF TGTGCCAGCAGCTTTAGGGGGGATAAGGACCGACTTTACAATGAGCAGTTCTTC
TRBJ2-7 TRBV29-1 NA many CSVPGSDSYEQYF TGCAGCGTTCCTGGGTCCGACTCCTACGAGCAGTACTTC
TRBJ1-3 TRBV7-2 NA many CASSPAWGTAGNTIYF TGTGCCAGCAGCCCAGCCTGGGGGACTGCTGGAAACACCATATATTTT
TRBJ2-5 TRBV30 TRBD1 many CAWSNGQARGETQYF TGTGCCTGGAGTAACGGACAGGCAAGAGGAGAGACCCAGTACTTC
TRBJ2-1 TRBV27 NA many CASSFLGNEQFF TGTGCCAGCAGTTTCTTAGGGAATGAGCAGTTCTTC
TRBJ1-4 TRBV27 NA many CASSPDSGALTNEKLFF TGTGCCAGCAGTCCGGACTCAGGGGCCTTAACTAATGAAAAACTGTTTTTT
TRBJ2-3 TRBV5-4 NA few CASSVGPPGVTDTQYF TGTGCCAGCAGCGTCGGCCCCCCAGGGGTCACAGATACGCAGTATTTT